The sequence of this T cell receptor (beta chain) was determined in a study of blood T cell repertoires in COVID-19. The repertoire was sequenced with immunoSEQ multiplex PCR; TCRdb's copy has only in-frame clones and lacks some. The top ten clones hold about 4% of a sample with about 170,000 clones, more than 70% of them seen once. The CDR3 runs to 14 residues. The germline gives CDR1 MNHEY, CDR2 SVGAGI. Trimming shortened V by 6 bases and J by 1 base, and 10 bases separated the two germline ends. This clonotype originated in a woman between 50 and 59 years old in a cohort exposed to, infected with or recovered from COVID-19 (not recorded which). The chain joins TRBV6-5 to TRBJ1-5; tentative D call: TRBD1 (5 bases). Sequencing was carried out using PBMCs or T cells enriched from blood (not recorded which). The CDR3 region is CASRPRVSNQPQHF. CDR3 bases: TGTGCCAGCAGGCCCAGGGTGAGCAATCAGCCCCAGCATTTT.